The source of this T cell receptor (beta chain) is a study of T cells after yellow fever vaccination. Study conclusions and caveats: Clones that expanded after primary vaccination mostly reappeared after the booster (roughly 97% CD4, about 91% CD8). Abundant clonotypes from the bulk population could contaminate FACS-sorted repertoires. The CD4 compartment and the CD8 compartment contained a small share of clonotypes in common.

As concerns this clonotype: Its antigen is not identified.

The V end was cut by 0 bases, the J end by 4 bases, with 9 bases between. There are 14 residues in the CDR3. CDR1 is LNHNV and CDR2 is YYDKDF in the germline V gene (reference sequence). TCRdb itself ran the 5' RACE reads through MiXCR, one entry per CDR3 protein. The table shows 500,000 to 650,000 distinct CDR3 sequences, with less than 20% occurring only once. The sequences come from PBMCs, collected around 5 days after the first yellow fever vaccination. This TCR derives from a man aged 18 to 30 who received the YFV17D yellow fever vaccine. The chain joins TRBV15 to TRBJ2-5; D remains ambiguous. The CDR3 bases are TGTGCCACCAGCAGAGATTCGGCACGAGAGACCCAGTACTTC. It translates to CATSRDSARETQYF.